The rows below give T cell receptor beta chains drawn from one sample of a study of blood T cell repertoires in COVID-19. Data came from immunoSEQ multiplex PCR; TCRdb stores just in-frame clones and leaves some out. The data contain about 200,000 clones, nearly 90% of them singletons. Sequencing was carried out using PBMCs or T cells enriched from blood (not recorded which). The receptors derive from a woman aged 35 to 49 with acute COVID-19. Both conserved end residues are part of each CDR3. Each record gives: V gene, J gene, clone size, D gene, CDR3 protein, CDR3 DNA. A D gene is named only where the DNA matches it firmly. Clone sizes are given selectively: once, few, many, or a class where the clone is expanded.

v_call: TRBV2
j_call: TRBJ2-2
clone_size: .
d_call: TRBD2
cdr3_aa: CASSHTRLAATNTGELFF
cdr3_nt: TGTGCCAGCAGCCACACTAGACTAGCGGCTACGAACACCGGGGAGCTGTTTTTT

v_call: TRBV7-9
j_call: TRBJ2-3
clone_size: .
d_call: TRBD1
cdr3_aa: CASSSSLGTGMSTDTQYF
cdr3_nt: TGTGCCAGCAGCTCCTCGCTTGGGACAGGGATGAGCACAGATACGCAGTATTTT

v_call: TRBV3-1/TRBV3-2
j_call: TRBJ2-1
clone_size: few
d_call: TRBD1
cdr3_aa: CASSPGTGDYNEQFF
cdr3_nt: TGTGCCAGCAGCCCCGGGACAGGGGATTACAATGAGCAGTTCTTC

v_call: TRBV23-1
j_call: TRBJ1-5
clone_size: .
d_call: .
cdr3_aa: CASKGTLNQPQHF
cdr3_nt: TGCGCCAGCAAGGGGACTCTGAATCAGCCCCAGCATTTT

v_call: TRBV5-1
j_call: TRBJ2-2
clone_size: few
d_call: .
cdr3_aa: CASGSASGELFF
cdr3_nt: TGCGCCAGCGGGAGCGCAAGCGGGGAGCTGTTTTTT

v_call: TRBV4-1
j_call: TRBJ2-1
clone_size: .
d_call: .
cdr3_aa: CASSQAWQGTNEQFF
cdr3_nt: TGCGCCAGCAGCCAAGCGTGGCAGGGGACGAATGAGCAGTTCTTC

v_call: TRBV5-1
j_call: TRBJ2-3
clone_size: .
d_call: TRBD2
cdr3_aa: CASSLAPAGGNTDTQYF
cdr3_nt: TGCGCCAGCAGCTTGGCACCCGCGGGGGGGAACACAGATACGCAGTATTTT

v_call: TRBV19
j_call: TRBJ1-5
clone_size: .
d_call: .
cdr3_aa: CASSIWDNSNQPQHF
cdr3_nt: TGTGCCAGTAGTATATGGGACAATAGCAATCAGCCCCAGCATTTT

v_call: TRBV7-9
j_call: TRBJ2-5
clone_size: .
d_call: TRBD2
cdr3_aa: CASSLWGERSGSQETQYF
cdr3_nt: TGTGCCAGCAGCTTATGGGGGGAGCGGAGCGGGAGCCAAGAGACCCAGTACTTC

v_call: TRBV2
j_call: TRBJ2-5
clone_size: once
d_call: TRBD1
cdr3_aa: CASTVSRDRGLGETQYF
cdr3_nt: TGTGCCAGCACTGTGTCCCGGGACAGGGGGCTGGGGGAGACCCAGTACTTC

v_call: TRBV3-1/TRBV3-2
j_call: TRBJ1-6
clone_size: .
d_call: .
cdr3_aa: CASSQDRFPSPSPLHF
cdr3_nt: TGTGCCAGCAGCCAAGACAGGTTTCCAAGTCCTTCACCCCTCCACTTT

v_call: TRBV7-6
j_call: TRBJ2-5
clone_size: .
d_call: .
cdr3_aa: CASSLSADSQETQYF
cdr3_nt: TGTGCCAGCAGCTTATCTGCAGACAGCCAAGAGACCCAGTACTTC

v_call: TRBV5-6
j_call: TRBJ2-5
clone_size: .
d_call: .
cdr3_aa: CASSFPLAEGQETQYF
cdr3_nt: TGTGCCAGCAGCTTTCCCTTAGCGGAGGGCCAGGAGACCCAGTACTTC

v_call: TRBV9
j_call: TRBJ2-1
clone_size: once
d_call: TRBD2
cdr3_aa: CASSVSGGDSYNEQFF
cdr3_nt: TGTGCCAGCAGCGTTAGCGGGGGGGATTCCTACAATGAGCAGTTCTTC

v_call: TRBV5-4
j_call: TRBJ2-5
clone_size: .
d_call: TRBD1
cdr3_aa: CASSFDRGSQETQYF
cdr3_nt: TGTGCCAGCAGCTTCGACAGGGGATCCCAAGAGACCCAGTACTTC

v_call: TRBV27
j_call: TRBJ2-1
clone_size: .
d_call: .
cdr3_aa: CASSLRQNNEQFF
cdr3_nt: TGTGCCAGCAGTTTACGACAGAACAATGAGCAGTTCTTC

v_call: TRBV6-5
j_call: TRBJ2-5
clone_size: .
d_call: .
cdr3_aa: CASSLTGPTETQYF
cdr3_nt: TGTGCCAGCAGCCTCACAGGTCCGACAGAGACCCAGTACTTC

v_call: TRBV5-1
j_call: TRBJ2-7
clone_size: .
d_call: .
cdr3_aa: CASSLGGTDSYEQYF
cdr3_nt: TGCGCCAGCAGCTTGGGCGGGACGGATTCCTACGAGCAGTACTTC

v_call: TRBV12-3/TRBV12-4
j_call: TRBJ1-3
clone_size: .
d_call: .
cdr3_aa: CASLNFRNTIYF
cdr3_nt: TGTGCCAGCCTCAACTTTCGAAACACCATATATTTT

v_call: TRBV5-1
j_call: TRBJ2-7
clone_size: .
d_call: .
cdr3_aa: CASSDQGYEQYF
cdr3_nt: TGCGCCAGCAGCGACCAGGGCTACGAGCAGTACTTC

v_call: TRBV7-3
j_call: TRBJ2-1
clone_size: once
d_call: TRBD2
cdr3_aa: CASSPTSGGRDGQFF
cdr3_nt: TGTGCCAGCAGCCCTACTAGCGGGGGGCGAGACGGGCAGTTCTTC

v_call: TRBV3-1/TRBV3-2
j_call: TRBJ2-7
clone_size: .
d_call: TRBD1
cdr3_aa: CASSPLDRAHAGQYF
cdr3_nt: TGTGCCAGCAGCCCTCTAGACAGGGCCCACGCGGGGCAGTACTTC

v_call: TRBV19
j_call: TRBJ1-5
clone_size: .
d_call: .
cdr3_aa: CASSIDLRGGQPQHF
cdr3_nt: TGTGCCAGTAGTATAGATCTGAGGGGAGGGCAGCCCCAGCATTTT

v_call: TRBV27
j_call: TRBJ2-5
clone_size: .
d_call: TRBD2
cdr3_aa: CASSSTRTSGRGSTETQYF
cdr3_nt: TGTGCCAGCAGTTCTACGAGGACTAGCGGGAGAGGGTCGACGGAGACCCAGTACTTC

v_call: TRBV3-1/TRBV3-2
j_call: TRBJ2-1
clone_size: .
d_call: TRBD1
cdr3_aa: CASSETGQSNEQFF
cdr3_nt: TGTGCCAGCAGCGAAACGGGACAGAGCAATGAGCAGTTCTTC

v_call: TRBV3-1/TRBV3-2
j_call: TRBJ2-5
clone_size: once
d_call: TRBD2
cdr3_aa: CASSQDPGTSGGEETQYF
cdr3_nt: TGTGCCAGCAGCCAAGATCCCGGCACTAGCGGGGGGGAAGAGACCCAGTACTTC

v_call: TRBV7-3
j_call: TRBJ2-7
clone_size: .
d_call: TRBD2
cdr3_aa: CASSASGRSEQYF
cdr3_nt: TGTGCCAGCAGCGCTAGCGGGAGAAGCGAGCAGTACTTC

v_call: TRBV2
j_call: TRBJ1-2
clone_size: .
d_call: TRBD1
cdr3_aa: CASSPGTERGGYTF
cdr3_nt: TGTGCCAGCAGTCCCGGGACAGAGAGAGGTGGCTACACCTTC

v_call: TRBV21-1
j_call: TRBJ1-1
clone_size: .
d_call: .
cdr3_aa: CASSKPGRGWSGSSPEAFF
cdr3_nt: TGTGCCAGCAGCAAACCGGGCAGGGGGTGGTCTGGTAGTAGTCCTGAAGCTTTCTTT

v_call: TRBV27
j_call: TRBJ1-2
clone_size: .
d_call: TRBD1
cdr3_aa: CASRTGGANYGYTF
cdr3_nt: TGTGCCAGCAGGACAGGGGGGGCAAACTATGGCTACACCTTC

v_call: TRBV30
j_call: TRBJ1-5
clone_size: .
d_call: TRBD1
cdr3_aa: CAWSQDRVYQPQHF
cdr3_nt: TGTGCCTGGAGTCAGGACAGGGTTTATCAGCCCCAGCATTTT

v_call: TRBV29-1
j_call: TRBJ2-1
clone_size: .
d_call: TRBD1
cdr3_aa: CSGMTGGSYNEQFF
cdr3_nt: TGCAGCGGTATGACAGGGGGCTCCTACAATGAGCAGTTCTTC

v_call: TRBV4-2
j_call: TRBJ2-7
clone_size: .
d_call: TRBD2
cdr3_aa: CASSQPLAGGTYEQYF
cdr3_nt: TGTGCCAGCAGCCAACCCCTAGCGGGGGGGACCTACGAGCAGTACTTC

v_call: TRBV2
j_call: TRBJ1-1
clone_size: .
d_call: .
cdr3_aa: CASSREGVNTEAFF
cdr3_nt: TGTGCCAGCAGCCGGGAGGGGGTCAACACTGAAGCTTTCTTT

v_call: TRBV7-2
j_call: TRBJ1-6
clone_size: .
d_call: TRBD1
cdr3_aa: CASSSPGQMNSYNSPLHF
cdr3_nt: TGTGCCAGCAGCTCGCCGGGACAGATGAACTCCTATAATTCACCCCTCCACTTT

v_call: TRBV7-2
j_call: TRBJ2-3
clone_size: .
d_call: TRBD2
cdr3_aa: CASSGSGSRGTDTQYF
cdr3_nt: TGTGCCAGCAGCGGGAGCGGGAGTCGGGGCACAGATACGCAGTATTTT

v_call: TRBV11-2
j_call: TRBJ2-7
clone_size: .
d_call: TRBD2
cdr3_aa: CASSSALAVSSYEQYF
cdr3_nt: TGTGCCAGCAGCTCGGCACTAGCGGTAAGCTCCTACGAGCAGTACTTC

v_call: TRBV11-2
j_call: TRBJ2-7
clone_size: once
d_call: .
cdr3_aa: CASSLVRGAQQYF
cdr3_nt: TGTGCCAGCAGCCTGGTTCGGGGGGCCCAGCAGTACTTC

v_call: TRBV4-1
j_call: TRBJ2-5
clone_size: .
d_call: TRBD1
cdr3_aa: CASSQATGGLGETQYF
cdr3_nt: TGCGCCAGCAGCCAAGCCACAGGGGGCCTCGGGGAGACCCAGTACTTC

v_call: TRBV18
j_call: TRBJ2-3
clone_size: .
d_call: TRBD2
cdr3_aa: CASSQLLAGAGADTQYF
cdr3_nt: TGTGCCAGCTCACAACTTCTAGCGGGAGCGGGCGCAGATACGCAGTATTTT

v_call: TRBV7-8
j_call: TRBJ2-3
clone_size: .
d_call: TRBD2
cdr3_aa: CASSLWRGVPDTQYF
cdr3_nt: TGTGCCAGCAGCTTATGGCGGGGGGTTCCAGATACGCAGTATTTT